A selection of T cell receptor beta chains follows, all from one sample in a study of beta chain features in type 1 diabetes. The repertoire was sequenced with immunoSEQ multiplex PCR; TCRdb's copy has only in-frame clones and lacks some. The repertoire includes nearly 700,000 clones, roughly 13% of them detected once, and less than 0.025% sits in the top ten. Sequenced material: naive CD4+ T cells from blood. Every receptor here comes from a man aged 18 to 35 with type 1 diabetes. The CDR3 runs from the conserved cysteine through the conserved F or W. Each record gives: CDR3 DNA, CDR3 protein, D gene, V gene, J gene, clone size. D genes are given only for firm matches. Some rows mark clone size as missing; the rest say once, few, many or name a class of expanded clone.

DNA: TGTGCCAGTAGTACACACTTAAATGAAAAACTGTTTTTT; CDR3: CASSTHLNEKLFF; D: .; V: TRBV19; J: TRBJ1-4; size: .
DNA: TGTGCCAGCAGTGCCGGGGGGGCCGGAGCAGGAGAGACCCAGTACTTC; CDR3: CASSAGGAGAGETQYF; D: TRBD2; V: TRBV6-1; J: TRBJ2-5; size: few
DNA: TGCGCCAGCAGCTTGGGACGGGACAGGGCGAACTATGGCTACACCTTC; CDR3: CASSLGRDRANYGYTF; D: TRBD1; V: TRBV5-1; J: TRBJ1-2; size: few
DNA: TGCAGCGCGCAGACAGTCTCCTACGAGCAGTACTTC; CDR3: CSAQTVSYEQYF; D: .; V: TRBV29-1; J: TRBJ2-7; size: .
DNA: TGCGCCAGCAGTGAGGACAGGGATAACTATGGCTACACCTTC; CDR3: CASSEDRDNYGYTF; D: TRBD1; V: TRBV10-2; J: TRBJ1-2; size: few
DNA: TGTGCCAGCAGTAAGGGGCGGGACACCGGGGAGCTGTTTTTT; CDR3: CASSKGRDTGELFF; D: .; V: TRBV27; J: TRBJ2-2; size: .
DNA: TGTGCCAGCAGTGAAGACGGGGGGCCCACTGAAGCTTTCTTT; CDR3: CASSEDGGPTEAFF; D: .; V: TRBV2; J: TRBJ1-1; size: few
DNA: TGCAGCGTCATATTTGGAGCGGGGGGTCGCTACGAGCAGTACTTC; CDR3: CSVIFGAGGRYEQYF; D: TRBD2; V: TRBV29-1; J: TRBJ2-7; size: few
DNA: TGTGCCAGCTCACAGCGGGAGGGATCGATTGACTATGGCTACACCTTC; CDR3: CASSQREGSIDYGYTF; D: .; V: TRBV18; J: TRBJ1-2; size: .
DNA: TGTGCCAGCAGGACAGGCTTTAATGAAAAACTGTTTTTT; CDR3: CASRTGFNEKLFF; D: .; V: TRBV2; J: TRBJ1-4; size: .
DNA: TGTGCCAGCTGTGGGGGGGCCCATCCCAATCAGCCCCAGCATTTT; CDR3: CASCGGAHPNQPQHF; D: .; V: TRBV28; J: TRBJ1-5; size: .
DNA: TGTGCCAGCAGCTTGGGTCAAACAGGGGGCATATGGTACTTC; CDR3: CASSLGQTGGIWYF; D: TRBD1; V: TRBV5-6; J: TRBJ2-7; size: .
DNA: TGTGCCAGCACCAAGACAGGATCCTCCTACGAGCAGTACTTC; CDR3: CASTKTGSSYEQYF; D: .; V: TRBV6-1; J: TRBJ2-7; size: few
DNA: TGTGCCAGCAGTTGGTCGACAGTTTACAATGAGCAGTTCTTC; CDR3: CASSWSTVYNEQFF; D: .; V: TRBV27; J: TRBJ2-1; size: .
DNA: TGTGCCACCAGCCGAGGGGGGACAGTGGCTGGAAACACCATATATTTT; CDR3: CATSRGGTVAGNTIYF; D: TRBD1; V: TRBV15; J: TRBJ1-3; size: .
DNA: TGTGCCTGGATCTCCACTGGAAACACCATATATTTT; CDR3: CAWISTGNTIYF; D: .; V: TRBV30; J: TRBJ1-3; size: .
DNA: TGTGCCTGGAGGACAGGGGTGGGACAGCCCCAGCATTTT; CDR3: CAWRTGVGQPQHF; D: TRBD1; V: TRBV30; J: TRBJ1-5; size: few
DNA: TGTGCCAGCAGTGAAGGGCAGAGAAGCAATCAGCCCCAGCATTTT; CDR3: CASSEGQRSNQPQHF; D: .; V: TRBV2; J: TRBJ1-5; size: few
DNA: TGCGCCAGCAGCTTCCCTCAGGGGAACTATGGCTACACCTTC; CDR3: CASSFPQGNYGYTF; D: .; V: TRBV5-1; J: TRBJ1-2; size: few
DNA: TGTGCCATCCACAGTCTGCGGGGGGCCTATGGCTACACCTTC; CDR3: CAIHSLRGAYGYTF; D: .; V: TRBV10-3; J: TRBJ1-2; size: .
DNA: TGTGCCAGCAGCTCAGGGATGAACACTGAAGCTTTCTTT; CDR3: CASSSGMNTEAFF; D: .; V: TRBV7-9; J: TRBJ1-1; size: .
DNA: TGTGCCAGCAGTGAATCCGGGACAGGGAAAGCTTTCTTT; CDR3: CASSESGTGKAFF; D: TRBD1; V: TRBV2; J: TRBJ1-1; size: .
DNA: TGTGCCAGCAGTGATCCGGGGGTTGATACGCAGTATTTT; CDR3: CASSDPGVDTQYF; D: .; V: TRBV25-1; J: TRBJ2-3; size: .
DNA: TGTGCCACCAGCAGAGATCCGGGGAACGAGCAGTACTTC; CDR3: CATSRDPGNEQYF; D: .; V: TRBV15; J: TRBJ2-7; size: .
DNA: TGTGCCATCAGTGAGTCAGGGGCGGTGTATGAAAAACTGTTTTTT; CDR3: CAISESGAVYEKLFF; D: .; V: TRBV10-3; J: TRBJ1-4; size: .
DNA: TGTGCCAGCAGCTCCTCTCGCAGGGAGCAGTACTTC; CDR3: CASSSSRREQYF; D: .; V: TRBV11-2; J: TRBJ2-7; size: .
DNA: TGTGCCATCAGGAGCGGGACAGGGGGCTATGGGGCTGAAGCTTTCTTT; CDR3: CAIRSGTGGYGAEAFF; D: TRBD1; V: TRBV10-3; J: TRBJ1-1; size: .